One and the same sample provided the 25 T cell receptor beta chains below, sequenced in a study of T cell responses to AZD1222 COVID-19 vaccine. Assay: immunoSEQ multiplex PCR; the TCRdb copy retains only in-frame clones and omits some. The data hold roughly 140,000 clones, with approximately 88% observed a single time. Sequencing was performed on peripheral blood, taken on day 0 of AZD1222 vaccination. Source of these receptors: an adult in good health.

The chain uses TRBV11-1 and TRBJ2-3; D perhaps matches TRBD2 (5 bases). Trimming removed 5 bases from V and 6 bases from J, with 9 bases in between. There are 12 residues in the CDR3. Germline V gene data show CDR1 as SGHAT and CDR2 as FQDESV (reference sequence). CDR3 region: CASSASGDTQYF. CDR3 bases: TGTGCCAGCAGCGCATCGGGGGATACGCAGTATTTT.

The rearrangement links TRBV7-6 to TRBJ2-7; possibly TRBD2 for D (5 bases). CDR1 SGHVS and CDR2 FNYEAQ come from the germline V gene. Trimming pared 1 base from V and 3 bases from J, leaving 13 bases between. This CDR3 region has 15 residues. This CDR3 is CASSLEAGKNYEQYF. CDR3 nucleotide sequence: TGTGCCAGCAGCTTAGAGGCCGGGAAGAACTACGAGCAGTACTTC.

This clone appeared a single time. V is TRBV5-1 and J is TRBJ1-2; tentative D call: TRBD1 (6 bases). The CDR3 covers 15 residues. Trimming took off 1 base at V and 4 bases at J, with 14 bases between the two ends. Germline CDR1 and CDR2: SGHRS and YFSETQ. The CDR3: CASSLRSGVSYGYTF. CDR3 in DNA: TGCGCCAGCAGCTTGCGGTCAGGGGTTTCCTATGGCTACACCTTC.

V and J are TRBV2 and TRBJ1-1; 7 positions match TRBD1. The germline V gene has CDR1 SNHLY and CDR2 FYNNEI. The CDR3 extends over 15 amino acids. After removal of 10 bases from V and 0 bases from J, the junction contained 11 bases not matched to a gene. The CDR3 is CATKREGQLNTEAFF. CDR3 DNA: TGTGCCACCAAAAGAGAGGGACAGTTGAACACTGAAGCTTTCTTT.

This sequence joins TRBV5-1 and TRBJ2-3, with no clear D. The length of the CDR3 is 16 residues. V was shortened by 4 bases and J by 0 bases, with 15 bases between the two germline ends. Germline V gives CDR1 SGHRS, CDR2 YFSETQ. The CDR3 DNA follows: TGCGCCAGCAGCAGCCACGTCGGGTTTAGCACAGATACGCAGTATTTT. This codes for CASSSHVGFSTDTQYF.

This clone showed up just once. The chain has TRBV25-1 and TRBJ1-1, with D unresolved. CDR3 length: 13 amino acids. Germline V lookup: CDR1 MGHDK, CDR2 SYGVNS. The V end lost 0 bases, the J end lost 1 base, and 3 bases lay between the germline ends. Here the CDR3 DNA reads TGTGCCAGCAGTGAATATAAGAACACTGAAGCTTTCTTT. It encodes CASSEYKNTEAFF.

This clone was seen ten or more times. This chain links TRBV7-2 with TRBJ2-4; D gene unclear. The CDR3 contains 13 residues. Germline V lookup: CDR1 SGHTA, CDR2 FQGNSA. The V end was cut by 0 bases, the J end by 4 bases, with 4 bases between. CDR3 sequence: CASSLALKNIQYF. CDR3 nucleotides: TGTGCCAGCAGCTTAGCCCTTAAAAACATTCAGTACTTC.

Written as DNA, the CDR3 is TGTGCCATCAGACCCGGGACTAGCGGGATTCAGTACTTC. Its protein is CAIRPGTSGIQYF. The chain has TRBV10-3 and TRBJ2-4, with 12 bases that match TRBD2. This CDR3 comprises 13 residues. The V gene's germline CDR1 is ENHRY and CDR2 SYGVKD. The V gene end was trimmed by 6 bases and the J gene end by 10 bases; junction bases not matched to a gene: 4.

The rearrangement joins TRBV28 to TRBJ2-2; D perhaps matches TRBD1 (6 bases). Germline V gene data show CDR1 as MDHEN and CDR2 as SYDVKM. There are 13 residues in the CDR3. Trimming stripped 6 bases from V and 5 bases from J, with 10 bases between. The CDR3 sequence is CASRPTGTGELFF. CDR3 in DNA: TGTGCCAGCAGACCTACAGGGACCGGGGAGCTGTTTTTT.

The gene calls are TRBV7-2 and TRBJ2-7; 10 bases align to TRBD2. CDR1 and CDR2 (germline): SGHTA, FQGNSA. The length of the CDR3 is 16 residues. The trim removed 4 bases at V and 2 bases at J, leaving 8 bases unmatched. The CDR3 DNA follows: TGTGCCAGCAGCTGGCGGCAGCGGGAGGGAACCTACGAGCAGTACTTC. Translation gives CASSWRQREGTYEQYF.

This clone was seen once. The chain joins TRBV6-5 to TRBJ1-2; D possibly corresponds to TRBD1 (5 bases). Germline lookup yields CDR1 MNHEY and CDR2 SVGAGI. The CDR3 spans 14 residues. Trimming removed 7 bases at V and 0 bases at J, with 12 bases between. CDR3: CASIMTVANYGYTF. DNA of the CDR3: TGTGCCAGCATCATGACAGTAGCTAACTATGGCTACACCTTC.

This rearrangement joins TRBV4-2 to TRBJ1-1; the D is unclear. Germline V CDR1 and CDR2: LGHNA, YNFKEQ. The CDR3 runs to 17 residues. V was pared by 0 bases and J by 1 base, with 15 bases between. CDR3 loop: CASSQEARGNKNTEAFF. DNA for the CDR3: TGTGCCAGCAGCCAAGAGGCCCGGGGAAACAAGAACACTGAAGCTTTCTTT.

The table lists this clone with a count of one. V is TRBV29-1 and J is TRBJ1-1, with a weak D call TRBD1 (5 bases). The germline gives CDR1 SQVTM, CDR2 ANQGSEA. The CDR3 length is 15 residues. Trimming removed 5 bases from V and 0 bases from J, with 16 bases in between. The CDR3 DNA reads TGCAGCGTTTTCCCAGCGGGACGGATGAACACTGAAGCTTTCTTT. It yields the protein CSVFPAGRMNTEAFF.

The V and J genes are TRBV5-1 and TRBJ2-3; D not certain. This CDR3 is built from 12 residues. With 3 bases removed from V and 2 bases from J, the gap between germline ends came to 4 bases. Per germline, CDR1 SGHRS and CDR2 YFSETQ. The CDR3 spells CASSYYTDTQYF. CDR3 bases: TGCGCCAGCAGCTATTACACAGATACGCAGTATTTT.

The CDR3 is CSGGQKFF. The CDR3 coding sequence is TGCAGCGGGGGACAGAAGTTCTTC. The V gene is TRBV20-1, the J gene TRBJ2-1, with D perhaps TRBD1 (7 bases). The CDR3 consists of 8 residues. Germline V lookup: CDR1 DFQATT, CDR2 SNEGSKA (reference sequence).

This clone was counted only a few times. The chain joins TRBV5-4 to TRBJ2-2, with a weak D call TRBD1 (5 bases). This CDR3 has 14 residues. CDR1 SGHNT and CDR2 YYREEE come from the germline V gene (reference sequence). V shed 1 base and J shed 7 bases, with 11 bases lying between them. The CDR3 loop reads CASSLRRADGELFF. In DNA form, the CDR3 reads TGTGCCAGCAGCTTGCGCAGGGCGGACGGGGAGCTGTTTTTT. Full variable domain (remainder filled in from reference TRBV5-4 and TRBJ2-2): ETGVTQSPTHLIKTRGQQVTLRCSSQSGHNTVSWYQQALGQGPQFIFQYYREEENGRGNFPPRFSGLQFPNYSSELNVNALELDDSALYLCASSLRRADGELFFGEGSRLTVL.

This rearrangement joins TRBV30 to TRBJ1-2, with D unclear. Germline assignment: CDR1 GTSNPN and CDR2 SVGIG (reference sequence). CDR3 size: 13 residues. Trimming stripped 0 bases from V and 1 base from J, with 6 bases between. The CDR3 DNA follows: TGTGCCTGGAGTGTTGGGTTTAACTATGGCTACACCTTC. Translated: CAWSVGFNYGYTF. The complete variable domain, with remaining parts taken from reference TRBV30 and TRBJ1-2, reads SQTIHQWPATLVQPVGSPLSLECTVEGTSNPNLYWYRQAAGRGLQLLFYSVGIGQISSEVPQNLSASRPQDRQFILSSKKLLLSDSGFYLCAWSVGFNYGYTFGSGTRLTVV.

V usage is TRBV28 and J usage is TRBJ2-4, with 9 bases matching TRBD2. The V and J ends lost 2 bases and 8 bases, in that order; junction bases with no gene match: 4. Looked up from germline, CDR1 is MDHEN and CDR2 is SYDVKM. The CDR3 has 14 amino acids. CDR3: CASSLAGGEDIQYF. In DNA form, the CDR3 reads TGTGCCAGCAGTTTAGCGGGAGGGGAGGACATTCAGTACTTC. Looking up the rest from reference TRBV28 and TRBJ2-4 gives the full variable domain: DVKVTQSSRYLVKRTGEKVFLECVQDMDHENMFWYRQDPGLGLRLIYFSYDVKMKEKGDIPEGYSVSREKKERFSLILESASTNQTSMYLCASSLAGGEDIQYFGAGTRLSVL.

The CDR3 sequence is CSVEVSQAYEQYF. CDR3 DNA sequence: TGCAGCGTTGAAGTCTCGCAGGCCTACGAGCAGTACTTC. The V call is TRBV29-1, the J call TRBJ2-7; the D is unclear. V was cut by 1 base and J by 2 bases, with 9 bases left in between. The CDR3 has 13 amino acids. Per germline, CDR1 SQVTM and CDR2 ANQGSEA.

The V and J genes are TRBV3-1 (or the pseudogene TRBV3-2) and TRBJ1-1; D perhaps matches TRBD1 (6 bases). The ends were cut back, 3 bases at V and 0 bases at J, with 14 bases in the middle. CDR1 and CDR2 (germline): LGHDT, YNNKEL (reference sequence). CDR3 size: 16 residues. This CDR3 reads CASSHARGGLNTEAFF. The DNA for the CDR3 is TGTGCCAGCAGCCATGCCAGGGGCGGATTGAACACTGAAGCTTTCTTT.

The genes are TRBV9 and TRBJ2-5, with 7 bases matching TRBD2. The CDR3 consists of 15 residues. V shed 4 bases and J 4 bases; nucleotides not matched to a gene: 10. Germline CDR1 is SGDLS and CDR2 is YYNGEE. The CDR3 here is CASSLGTIGGETQYF. DNA for the CDR3: TGTGCCAGCAGCCTAGGGACTATCGGAGGAGAGACCCAGTACTTC. Together with reference TRBV9 and TRBJ2-5, the CDR3 gives the full variable domain: DSGVTQTPKHLITATGQRVTLRCSPRSGDLSVYWYQQSLDQGLQFLIQYYNGEERAKGNILERFSAQQFPDLHSELNLSSLELGDSALYFCASSLGTIGGETQYFGPGTRLLVL.

The genes are TRBV5-6 and TRBJ1-6; 12 nucleotides line up with TRBD1. Trimming at V came to 2 bases and at J to 13 bases, leaving 7 bases not matched to a gene. CDR1 and CDR2 (germline): SGHDT, YYEEEE. The CDR3 has 15 residues. The CDR3 here is CASSFPGQGARPLHF. The CDR3 DNA sequence: TGTGCCAGCAGCTTTCCGGGACAGGGGGCTCGTCCCCTCCACTTT. Based on the CDR3 plus reference TRBV5-6 and TRBJ1-6, the full variable domain is DAGVTQSPTHLIKTRGQQVTLRCSPKSGHDTVSWYQQALGQGPQFIFQYYEEEERQRGNFPDRFSGHQFPNYSSELNVNALLLGDSALYLCASSFPGQGARPLHFGNGTRLTVT.

DNA of the CDR3: TGTGCCAGCAGTGAACGACAGGGCCCTTTTTCCTACGAGCAGTACTTC. Its translation is CASSERQGPFSYEQYF. The rearrangement uses TRBV6-1 and TRBJ2-7, with 7 bases identical to TRBD1. CDR3 length equals 16 residues. Looked up from germline, CDR1 is MNHNS and CDR2 is SASEGT. After removal of 2 bases from V and 1 base from J, the junction contained 8 bases not matched to a gene.

This chain connects TRBV6-6 to TRBJ1-1, with a tentative D call TRBD1 (5 bases). Germline lookup yields CDR1 MNHNY and CDR2 SVGAGI (reference sequence). The CDR3 totals 16 residues. The V and J ends lost 0 bases and 5 bases respectively, with 16 bases between them. CDR3 sequence reads: CASSYSTGGVHTEAFF. CDR3 nucleotide sequence: TGTGCCAGCAGTTACTCCACCGGGGGGGTGCATACTGAAGCTTTCTTT.

The CDR3 DNA reads TGCAGCGTTGTTGGGACGGGCAGCTCCTACAATGAGCAGTTCTTC. Translating gives CSVVGTGSSYNEQFF. The V gene is TRBV29-1, the J gene TRBJ2-1; D may match TRBD1 or TRBD2 (5 bases each). V lost 4 bases and J lost 0, with 13 bases in between. The CDR3 loop spans 15 amino acids. Germline V gives CDR1 SQVTM, CDR2 ANQGSEA.